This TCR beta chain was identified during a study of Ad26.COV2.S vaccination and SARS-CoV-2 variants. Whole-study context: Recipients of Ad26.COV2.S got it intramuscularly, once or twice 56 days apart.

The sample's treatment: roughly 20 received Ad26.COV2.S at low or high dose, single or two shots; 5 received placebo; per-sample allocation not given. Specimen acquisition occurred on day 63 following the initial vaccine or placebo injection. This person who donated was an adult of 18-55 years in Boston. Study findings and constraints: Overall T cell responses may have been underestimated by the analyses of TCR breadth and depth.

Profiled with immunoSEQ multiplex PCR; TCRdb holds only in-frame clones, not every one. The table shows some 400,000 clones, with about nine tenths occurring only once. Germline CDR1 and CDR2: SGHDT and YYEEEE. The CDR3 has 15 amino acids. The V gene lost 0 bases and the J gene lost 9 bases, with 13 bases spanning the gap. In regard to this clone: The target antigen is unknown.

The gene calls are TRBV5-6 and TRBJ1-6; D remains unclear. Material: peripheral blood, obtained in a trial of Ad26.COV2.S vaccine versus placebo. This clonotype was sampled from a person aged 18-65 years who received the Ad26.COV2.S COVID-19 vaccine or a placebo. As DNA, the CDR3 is TGTGCCAGCAGCTTGGCGAGGCTAAACCGTTCACCCCTCCACTTT. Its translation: CASSLARLNRSPLHF.